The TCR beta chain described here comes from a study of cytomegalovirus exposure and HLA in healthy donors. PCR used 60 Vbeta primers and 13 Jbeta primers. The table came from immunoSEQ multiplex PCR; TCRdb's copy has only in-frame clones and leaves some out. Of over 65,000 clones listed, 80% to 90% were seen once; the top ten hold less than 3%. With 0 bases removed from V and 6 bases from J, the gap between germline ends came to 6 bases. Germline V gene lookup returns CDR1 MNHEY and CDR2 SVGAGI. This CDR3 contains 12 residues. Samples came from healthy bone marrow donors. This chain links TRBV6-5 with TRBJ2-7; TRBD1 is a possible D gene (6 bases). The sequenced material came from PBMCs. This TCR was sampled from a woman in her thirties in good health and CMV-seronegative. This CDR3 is CASSYSGGEQYF. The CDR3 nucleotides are TGTGCCAGCAGTTACTCAGGGGGCGAGCAGTACTTC.